This TCR beta chain stems from a study of human T cells and chemical hapten exposure. V was clipped by 1 base and J by 8 bases, with 8 bases between them. The germline V gene encodes CDR1 LGHNA and CDR2 YSLEER. CDR3 size: 13 residues. Time point meaning: patch test 1, 2 weeks after DPC sensitization. Treatment: therapeutic diphenylcyclopropenone sensitization with weekly scalp DPC. Original processing methods: Samples ranged from 23,224 to 690,600 TCRs, with a median of approximately 91,000. Using its own MiXCR run on the RACE reads, TCRdb lists one record per CDR3 protein. The authors' filters were not applied to this entry. The data show roughly 380,000 distinct CDR3 sequences, approximately 4.4% seen once.

The sample here was whole blood, taken in connection with sensitization to the hapten diphenylcyclopropenone (DPC). The TCR comes from a woman between 45 and 65 years old with alopecia areata. Some clones in this sample may be carry-over from other donors' samples. The V and J genes are TRBV4-3 and TRBJ1-4, with D perhaps matching TRBD1 (5 bases). In DNA form, the CDR3 reads TGCGCCAGCAGCCAAGTTGAGGGGGAAAAACTGTTTTTT. As protein: CASSQVEGEKLFF.